This is a list of T cell receptor beta chains from one sample in a study of regulatory T cells in long-lasting Graves disease. MiXCR, applied by TCRdb to the multiplex PCR reads, yields one record per CDR3 protein. There are 510,000 or so distinct CDR3 sequences in the sample; more than 10% occur only once, and about 8.9% lies in the top ten. The same data also contributed to another study, on T cells in Graves' hyperthyroidism and ophthalmopathy.

The sample was peripheral blood mononuclear cells (PBMCs), taken at new diagnosis, from a patient treated with antithyroid drugs. The receptors here all came from a woman in her thirties with Graves disease. CDR3s leave out the opening cysteine and the closing phenylalanine or tryptophan.

J	V	CDR3
TRBJ2-3	TRBV5-4	ASSTSQGLADTQY
TRBJ2-1	TRBV6-2/TRBV6-3	ASSQGVSNEQF
TRBJ2-7	TRBV2	ASEGRLSPTNSYEQY
TRBJ1-6	TRBV30	AWGGTFDSPLH
TRBJ2-1	TRBV2	ASSESRFSYNEQF
TRBJ1-1	TRBV7-6	ASNRLGGQKNTKAF
TRBJ2-7	TRBV6-1	AGRTTGLDEQY
TRBJ2-2	TRBV29-1	SVERAGGHVGELF
TRBJ1-6	TRBV7-9	ASSRNNSPLH
TRBJ1-5	TRBV19	ASSTIDGYNQPQH
TRBJ2-2	TRBV5-1	ASMITGTVNTGELF
TRBJ2-3	TRBV18	ASSGGQPGDTQY
TRBJ2-3	TRBV27	ASSSTRTSGGVTDTQY
TRBJ2-3	TRBV20-1	SAGTSGRQSTDTQY
TRBJ2-7	TRBV12-3/TRBV12-4	ASSSLQGSVREQY
TRBJ2-1	TRBV28	ATDRVISGDTYNEQF
TRBJ2-3	TRBV11-2	ASSDEINPDTQY
TRBJ2-6	TRBV12-3/TRBV12-4	ASSLRIGVKSGANVLT
TRBJ2-1	TRBV29-1	SVRYNEQF
TRBJ2-1	TRBV24-1	ATSEGKGRYNEQF
TRBJ2-1	TRBV19	ASSIVAGANNEQF
TRBJ2-1	TRBV11-2	ASSLPSGSINEQF
TRBJ2-1	TRBV9	ASSVPDNEQF
TRBJ1-1	TRBV12-3/TRBV12-4	ASRDGRAEAF
TRBJ2-5	TRBV20-1	SATGLQETQY
TRBJ1-1	TRBV5-1	ASSTWGAMNTEAF
TRBJ2-1	TRBV10-2	ASILSGSGDEQF
TRBJ2-7	TRBV7-9	ASSERLAGEQY
TRBJ2-3	TRBV27	ASSLGGQVGTDTQY
TRBJ1-5	TRBV28	ASRPTTDRPNQPQH
TRBJ2-7	TRBV11-1	ASGLYRSYEQY
TRBJ2-3	TRBV12-3/TRBV12-4	ASSFRGASTDTQY
TRBJ2-7	TRBV25-1	ASSEGTGEAYEQY
TRBJ2-2	TRBV6-1	ASSATGGAGYGELF
TRBJ2-1	TRBV19	ASSPHGEQNEQF
TRBJ1-5	TRBV6-1	ASMRMSNQPQH
TRBJ2-1	TRBV28	ASSSGAKDDNEQF
TRBJ2-5	TRBV10-3	AISEWKAETQY
TRBJ2-1	TRBV7-9	ASSSPLAGVNNEQF
TRBJ2-7	TRBV28	ASRGRERVDEQY
TRBJ2-3	TRBV2	ASSGGGRGTDTQY
TRBJ1-1	TRBV7-8	ASSLVGANTEAF
TRBJ2-7	TRBV20-1	SARGMTRRNEQY
TRBJ2-2	TRBV30	AWTRDRDNTGELF
TRBJ2-5	TRBV27	ASSPGTGGKTQY
TRBJ1-1	TRBV12-3/TRBV12-4	ASRGGQGFTEAF
TRBJ1-5	TRBV28	ASSLLLLEGPQH
TRBJ2-3	TRBV5-1	ASSSDGISTDTQY
TRBJ2-1	TRBV6-2/TRBV6-3	AIRGVGNEQF
TRBJ2-7	TRBV4-1	ASSYRAVNAENEQY
TRBJ2-7	TRBV2	ASSRTDVSYEQY
TRBJ1-2	TRBV6-2/TRBV6-3	ASSYSISGQGYGGYT
TRBJ2-7	TRBV12-3/TRBV12-4	ASSRTSPYEQY
TRBJ2-1	TRBV19	ASSKMGAYYNEQF
TRBJ2-1	TRBV9	ASSVATGASGNEQF